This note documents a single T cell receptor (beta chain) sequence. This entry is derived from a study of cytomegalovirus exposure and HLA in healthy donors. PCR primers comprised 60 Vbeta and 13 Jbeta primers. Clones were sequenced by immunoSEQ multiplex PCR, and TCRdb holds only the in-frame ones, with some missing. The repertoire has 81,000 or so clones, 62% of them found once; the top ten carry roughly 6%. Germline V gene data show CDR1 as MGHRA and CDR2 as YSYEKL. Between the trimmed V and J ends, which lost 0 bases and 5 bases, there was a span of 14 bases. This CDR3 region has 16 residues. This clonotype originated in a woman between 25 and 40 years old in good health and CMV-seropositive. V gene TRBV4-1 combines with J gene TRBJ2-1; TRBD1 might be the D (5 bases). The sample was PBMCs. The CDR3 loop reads CASSQDIRQQNNEQFF. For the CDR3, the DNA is TGCGCCAGCAGCCAAGATATACGACAGCAGAACAATGAGCAGTTCTTC.